This TCR beta chain comes out of a study of blood T cell repertoires in COVID-19. On the study more broadly: T cells, B-cell-depleted T cells, or PBMCs provided the cDNA or gDNA that served as material.

TCRdb's copy holds only in-frame clones and misses some; the assay was immunoSEQ multiplex PCR. The data show 300,000 to 350,000 clones, about nine tenths seen once. With 5 bases clipped from V and 13 bases from J, the junction kept 5 bases outside the gene matches. This CDR3 spans 11 amino acids. The germline V gene has CDR1 MNHEY and CDR2 SVGAGI. The V call is TRBV6-5, the J call TRBJ1-1, with 9 bases aligning to TRBD1. The sequencing input was peripheral blood. The receptor comes from a woman in her 70s with COVID-19, enrolled during active disease. The CDR3 loop is CASSRDREDFF. CDR3 DNA sequence: TGTGCCAGCAGTCGGGACAGGGAGGATTTCTTT.